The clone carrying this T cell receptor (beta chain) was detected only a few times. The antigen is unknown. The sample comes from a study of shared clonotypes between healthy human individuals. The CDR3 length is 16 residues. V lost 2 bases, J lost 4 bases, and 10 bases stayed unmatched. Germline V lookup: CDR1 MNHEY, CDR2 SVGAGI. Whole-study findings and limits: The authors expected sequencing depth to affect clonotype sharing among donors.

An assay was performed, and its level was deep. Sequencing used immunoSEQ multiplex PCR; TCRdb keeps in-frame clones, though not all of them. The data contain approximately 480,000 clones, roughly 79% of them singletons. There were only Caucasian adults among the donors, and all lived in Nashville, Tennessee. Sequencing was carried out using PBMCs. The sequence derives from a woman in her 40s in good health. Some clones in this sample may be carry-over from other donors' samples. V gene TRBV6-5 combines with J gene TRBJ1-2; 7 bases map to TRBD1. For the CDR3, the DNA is TGTGCCAGCAGTTACGACGCACAGGGGCGAATCTATGGCTACACCTTC. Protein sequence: CASSYDAQGRIYGYTF.